This T cell receptor (beta chain) was identified in a study of blood T cell repertoires in COVID-19. The V end lost 3 bases, the J end lost 3 bases, and 12 bases lay between the germline ends. Germline V lookup: CDR1 MNHNY, CDR2 SVGAGI (reference sequence). The CDR3 is 14 residues long. Profiling relied on immunoSEQ multiplex PCR, and the TCRdb table lists in-frame clones only, not all of them. There are roughly 300,000 clones in the sample; 81% occur only once, and around 2.9% lies in the top ten. V usage is TRBV6-6 and J usage is TRBJ2-7; D is possibly TRBD2 (7 bases). Sequencing was performed on peripheral blood. The sequence derives from a woman aged 60-75 years with active or convalescent COVID-19. The CDR3 protein is CASSYGGAGYEQYF. The CDR3 nucleotides are TGTGCCAGCAGTTATGGGGGGGCGGGCTACGAGCAGTACTTC.